This T cell receptor (beta chain) was documented in a study of blood T cell repertoires in COVID-19. Study-wide context: Donors in the United States, Italy and Spain gave samples during acute or convalescent COVID-19.

The CDR3 consists of 15 residues. The junction had 9 bases not matched to a gene; V was cut back by 3 bases and J by 4 bases. Germline V gene data show CDR1 as SGHTA and CDR2 as FQGNSA. As processed by the authors: The assay estimated nucleated cells by amplifying reference gene primers. This table comes from immunoSEQ multiplex PCR, and its TCRdb copy is limited to in-frame clones, with some not included. Clonal size and the V and J genes are those of that table, whereas D and trimming came from the DNA. The profile shows under 200,000 clones, around 84% of them singletons. Sample: peripheral blood. The chain carries TRBV7-2 and TRBJ2-7; 7 bases are shared with TRBD1. The clonotype originates from a woman in her 70s with COVID-19, enrolled during active disease. CDR3 coding DNA: TGTGCCAGCAGCTTTCAGGGACAGAGACCGTACGAGCAGTACTTC. It yields the protein CASSFQGQRPYEQYF. Supplemented by reference TRBV7-2 and TRBJ2-7, the full variable domain reads GAGVSQSPSNKVTEKGKDVELRCDPISGHTALYWYRQSLGQGLEFLIYFQGNSAPDKSGLPSDRFSAERTGGSVSTLTIQRTQQEDSAVYLCASSFQGQRPYEQYFGPGTRLTVT.